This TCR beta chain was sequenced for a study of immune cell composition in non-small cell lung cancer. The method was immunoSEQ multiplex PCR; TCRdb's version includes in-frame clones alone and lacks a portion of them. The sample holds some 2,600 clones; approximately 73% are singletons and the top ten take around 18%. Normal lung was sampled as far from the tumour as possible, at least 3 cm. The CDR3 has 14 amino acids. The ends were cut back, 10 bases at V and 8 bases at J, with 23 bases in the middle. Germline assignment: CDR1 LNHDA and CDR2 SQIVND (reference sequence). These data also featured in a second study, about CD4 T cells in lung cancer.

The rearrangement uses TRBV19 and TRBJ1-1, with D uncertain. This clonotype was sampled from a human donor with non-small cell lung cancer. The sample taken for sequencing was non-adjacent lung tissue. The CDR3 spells CATTRAVGGSEAFF. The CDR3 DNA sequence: TGTGCCACGACTAGGGCAGTCGGTGGTTCGGAAGCTTTCTTT.